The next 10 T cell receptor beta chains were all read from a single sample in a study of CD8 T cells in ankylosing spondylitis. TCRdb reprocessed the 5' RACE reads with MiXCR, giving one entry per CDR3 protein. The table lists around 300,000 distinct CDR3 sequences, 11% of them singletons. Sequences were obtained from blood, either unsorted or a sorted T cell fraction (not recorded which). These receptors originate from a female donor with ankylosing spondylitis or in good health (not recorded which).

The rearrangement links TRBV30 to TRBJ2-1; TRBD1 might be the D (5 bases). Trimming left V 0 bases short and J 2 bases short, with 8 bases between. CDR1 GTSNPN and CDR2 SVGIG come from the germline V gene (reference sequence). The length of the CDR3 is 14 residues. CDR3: CAWSVSRAYNEQFF. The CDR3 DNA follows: TGTGCCTGGAGTGTGAGCAGGGCCTACAATGAGCAGTTCTTC.

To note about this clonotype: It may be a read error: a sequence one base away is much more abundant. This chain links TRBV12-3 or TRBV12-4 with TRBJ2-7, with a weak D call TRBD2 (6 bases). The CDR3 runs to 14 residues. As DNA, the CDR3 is TGTGCCAGTGGGTTGGGGAGGCCCTTTTATGAGCTGTACTTC. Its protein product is CASGLGRPFYELYF.

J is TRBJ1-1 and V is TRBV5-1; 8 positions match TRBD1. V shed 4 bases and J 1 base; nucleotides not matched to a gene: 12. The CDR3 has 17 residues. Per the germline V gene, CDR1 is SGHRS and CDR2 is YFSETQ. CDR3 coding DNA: TGCGCCAGCAGCCCCATCCCGGGACAGGAGAAGAACACTGAAGCTTTCTTT. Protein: CASSPIPGQEKNTEAFF.

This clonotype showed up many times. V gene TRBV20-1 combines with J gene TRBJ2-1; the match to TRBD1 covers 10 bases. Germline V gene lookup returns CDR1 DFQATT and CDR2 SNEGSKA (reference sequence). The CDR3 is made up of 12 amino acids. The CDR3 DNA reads TGCAGCGGACCGACAGGGGGCTATGAGCAGTTCTTC. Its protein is CSGPTGGYEQFF.

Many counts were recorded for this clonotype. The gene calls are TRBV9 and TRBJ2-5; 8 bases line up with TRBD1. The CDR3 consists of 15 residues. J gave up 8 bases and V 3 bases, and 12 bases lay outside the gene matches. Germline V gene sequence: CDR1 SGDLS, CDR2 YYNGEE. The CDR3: CASSEVGTGQGTQYF. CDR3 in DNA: TGTGCCAGCAGCGAAGTTGGGACAGGACAAGGAACCCAGTACTTC.

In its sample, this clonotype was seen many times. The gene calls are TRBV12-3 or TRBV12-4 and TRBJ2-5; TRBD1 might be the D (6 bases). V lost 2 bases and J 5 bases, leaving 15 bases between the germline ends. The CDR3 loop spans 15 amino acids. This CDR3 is CASSLLQGALETQYF. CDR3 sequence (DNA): TGTGCCAGCAGTTTATTACAGGGAGCGTTGGAGACCCAGTACTTC.

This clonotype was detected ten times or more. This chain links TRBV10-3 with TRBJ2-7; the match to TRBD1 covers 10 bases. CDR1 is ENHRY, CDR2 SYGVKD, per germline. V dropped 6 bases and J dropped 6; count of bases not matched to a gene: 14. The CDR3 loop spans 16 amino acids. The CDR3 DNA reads TGTGCCATCAGCCTTCACGTTCCCGGGACAGGGGCCGAGCAGTACTTC. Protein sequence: CAISLHVPGTGAEQYF.

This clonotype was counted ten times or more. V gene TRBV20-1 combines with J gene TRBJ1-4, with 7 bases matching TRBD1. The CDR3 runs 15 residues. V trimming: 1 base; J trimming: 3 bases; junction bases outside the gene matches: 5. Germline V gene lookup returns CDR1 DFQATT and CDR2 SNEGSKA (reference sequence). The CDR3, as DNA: TGCAGTGCTAGAGGTGGACAGGCTTCTAATGAAAAACTGTTTTTT. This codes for CSARGGQASNEKLFF.

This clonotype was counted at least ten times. The CDR3 nucleotides are TGCGCCAGCAGGATACAGGAAAACACTGAAGCTTTCTTT. This encodes CASRIQENTEAFF. The gene calls are TRBV5-1 and TRBJ1-1; maybe TRBD1 (5 bases). With 5 bases removed from V and 2 bases from J, the gap between germline ends came to 10 bases. Per the germline V gene, CDR1 is SGHRS and CDR2 is YFSETQ. This CDR3 spans 13 amino acids.

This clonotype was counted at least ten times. The CDR3 reads CASSWGLAGTGELFF. DNA of the CDR3: TGTGCCAGCAGCTGGGGACTAGCGGGGACCGGGGAGCTGTTTTTT. The V and J genes are TRBV7-2 and TRBJ2-2; 13 bases agree with TRBD2. CDR1 is SGHTA and CDR2 is FQGNSA in the germline V gene. The CDR3 is made up of 15 amino acids. After removal of 4 bases from V and 5 bases from J, the junction contained 1 base not matched to a gene.